These 10 T cell receptor beta chains came from one sample sequenced in a study of STAT3 mutations in large granular lymphocyte leukemia. Assay used: immunoSEQ multiplex PCR; TCRdb lists only in-frame clones, some missing. Counted here are about 10,000 clones, around nine tenths occurring once; the ten biggest clones make up approximately 40%. Their recognized antigens are unknown. Study-wide findings and caveats: Every T-LGLL patient had at least one immunodominant TCRbeta clonotype.

Source material: peripheral blood mononuclear cells. Receptor source: a man aged 60 to 75 with T-cell large granular lymphocyte leukemia. Some clones in this sample may be carry-over from other donors' samples.

The rearrangement uses TRBV4-2 and TRBJ1-1; weak D call: TRBD1 (5 bases). The V end lost 3 bases, the J end lost 4 bases, and 27 bases lay between the germline ends. The germline V gene has CDR1 LGHNA and CDR2 YNFKEQ. The CDR3 is 19 amino acids. CDR3 loop: CASSHPPHVSNRIGTEAFF. CDR3 DNA sequence: TGTGCCAGCAGCCATCCTCCCCATGTATCGAACAGGATAGGCACTGAAGCTTTCTTT.

The CDR3 sequence: CASREGGFYEQYF. The CDR3 region has the DNA TGCGCCAGCAGGGAGGGGGGGTTCTACGAGCAGTACTTC. This sequence joins TRBV5-1 and TRBJ2-7, with D possibly TRBD2 on 7 matching bases. V was pared by 5 bases and J by 3 bases, with 12 bases between. The V gene's germline CDR1 is SGHRS and CDR2 YFSETQ. The CDR3 loop spans 13 amino acids.

The CDR3 sequence is CAISGAEYQETQYF. The CDR3 DNA reads as TGTGCCATCAGTGGGGCAGAGTACCAAGAGACCCAGTACTTC. The V call is TRBV10-3, the J call TRBJ2-5; no clear D. The V end lost 4 bases, the J end lost 0 bases, and 9 bases lay between the germline ends. The CDR3 has 14 amino acids. Germline V CDR1 and CDR2: ENHRY, SYGVKD.

V gene TRBV12-2 combines with J gene TRBJ2-7; the tabulated D call, TRBD1, remains unverified against the DNA. TRBV12-2 is described as a pseudogene. CDR3 length: 15 amino acids. The CDR3 is CASRAGQGQTCEQYF. The DNA of the CDR3 is TGTGCAAGTCGGGCTGGACAGGGCCAAACCTGCGAGCAGTACTTC.

This chain joins TRBV5-4 and TRBJ2-5; D is undetermined. Germline V CDR1 and CDR2: SGHNT, YYREEE (reference sequence). The germline V and J ends were trimmed by 0 bases and 3 bases, with 6 bases remaining between them. The CDR3 is 13 residues long. CDR3 in amino acids: CASSLELEETQYF. For the CDR3, the DNA is TGTGCCAGCAGCTTGGAGCTTGAAGAGACCCAGTACTTC.

The chain joins TRBV29-1 to TRBJ2-1, with 9 bases matching TRBD2. This CDR3 is 18 amino acids long. Germline loops: CDR1 SQVTM, CDR2 ANQGSEA. J lost 2 bases, V lost 3 bases, and 14 bases had no gene match. The CDR3 here is CSVEGVAGGPGTYNEQFF. The CDR3 DNA follows: TGCAGCGTTGAGGGTGTGGCGGGAGGGCCCGGGACCTACAATGAGCAGTTCTTC.

The rearrangement uses TRBV30 and TRBJ1-2; 8 nucleotides agree with TRBD1. The germline V gene encodes CDR1 GTSNPN and CDR2 SVGIG (reference sequence). The CDR3 is made up of 18 amino acids. The V gene end was trimmed by 3 bases and the J gene end by 4 bases; junction bases not matched to a gene: 19. The CDR3: CAWSFRWTGPLVIYGYTF. CDR3 coding DNA: TGTGCCTGGAGCTTCCGGTGGACAGGGCCCTTGGTGATCTATGGCTACACCTTC.

The chain is built from TRBV18 and TRBJ1-5; D gene uncertain. V was cut by 4 bases and J by 0 bases, with 10 bases left in between. This CDR3 comprises 15 residues. Germline V gene lookup returns CDR1 KGHSH and CDR2 LQKENI. The CDR3 here is CASSQAGNSNQPQHF. The CDR3 region has the DNA TGTGCCAGCTCACAAGCGGGGAATAGCAATCAGCCCCAGCATTTT.

The sample holds a few counts of this clone. The chain employs TRBV28 and TRBJ2-7; D uncertain. Trimming pared 5 bases from V and 2 bases from J, leaving 7 bases between. Germline V gives CDR1 MDHEN, CDR2 SYDVKM. There are 12 residues in the CDR3. The CDR3 loop reads CASSLLTYEQYF. In DNA, the CDR3 is TGTGCCAGCAGTCTTTTGACCTACGAGCAGTACTTC.

The chain couples TRBV4-1 to TRBJ2-5, with TRBD1 matching over 8 bases. Trimming cost V 1 base and J 7 bases; bases outside gene matches: 8. CDR1 is MGHRA, CDR2 YSYEKL, per germline. CDR3 length: 15 amino acids. For the CDR3, the DNA is TGCGCCAGCAGCCAAGGGCCAGGGGGCGGAGGGACCCAGTACTTC. It encodes CASSQGPGGGGTQYF.